These 3 T cell receptor beta chains were all obtained from the same sample, sequenced in a study of blood T cell repertoires in COVID-19. The method was immunoSEQ multiplex PCR; TCRdb's version includes in-frame clones alone and lacks a portion of them. Found here are some 150,000 clones, around 83% of them singletons; the top ten hold roughly 8.9%. Sequenced input: peripheral blood. Receptors were obtained from a woman aged 50 to 60 with acute or convalescent COVID-19.

The rearrangement joins TRBV6-6 to TRBJ2-1, with 7 bases that match TRBD1. Germline V CDR1 and CDR2: MNHNY, SVGAGI (reference sequence). With V trimmed by 2 bases and J by 8 bases, 6 bases remained unmatched. This CDR3 region has 14 residues. The CDR3: CASSYALQGDEQFF. The CDR3, as DNA: TGTGCCAGCAGTTACGCCTTGCAGGGGGATGAGCAGTTCTTC.

The chain recombines TRBV19 with TRBJ2-1; D may be TRBD2 (7 bases). In germline, CDR1 is LNHDA, CDR2 SQIVND (reference sequence). The CDR3 extends over 18 amino acids. V was trimmed by 3 bases and J by 1 base, leaving 19 bases between them. DNA for the CDR3: TGTGCCAGTAGTATTTTTTTGGCGGGGGCCGATTCCTACAATGAGCAGTTCTTC. Translated: CASSIFLAGADSYNEQFF.

The chain employs TRBV28 and TRBJ1-4; D ambiguous. CDR1 MDHEN and CDR2 SYDVKM come from the germline V gene. Deletions cut 6 bases from V and 5 bases from J, with 13 bases between. This CDR3 contains 14 residues. The CDR3 loop is CASRYPPSNEKLFF. DNA of the CDR3: TGTGCCAGCAGGTATCCCCCGTCCAATGAAAAACTGTTTTTT. Combining the CDR3 with reference TRBV28 and TRBJ1-4 gives the whole variable domain DVKVTQSSRYLVKRTGEKVFLECVQDMDHENMFWYRQDPGLGLRLIYFSYDVKMKEKGDIPEGYSVSREKKERFSLILESASTNQTSMYLCASRYPPSNEKLFFGSGTQLSVL.